This TCR beta chain appears in the sequencing data of a study of human T cells and chemical hapten exposure. Study-wide background: Small pooled library volume differences chiefly drove per-sample TCR yield variation.

The time point is: pre-sensitization, week 0. Treatment given: therapeutic diphenylcyclopropenone sensitization with weekly scalp DPC. The CDR3 is 13 amino acids. Trimming cost V 0 bases and J 5 bases, with 7 bases left between them. Germline values: CDR1 LGHDT, CDR2 YNNKEL (reference sequence). TCRdb reanalysed the RACE reads using MiXCR and keeps one entry per CDR3 protein. Of about 180,000 distinct CDR3 sequences in the sample, 25% to 35% were seen once. This clonotype has more than one count but fewer than ten. This TCR came from a woman aged 25 to 45 with alopecia areata. Some clones in this sample may be carry-over from other donors' samples. The material sequenced was whole blood, taken in connection with sensitization to the hapten diphenylcyclopropenone (DPC). The rearrangement links TRBV3-1 to TRBJ2-5; no clear D gene. DNA for the CDR3: TGTGCCAGCAGCCAAGAAGGGTCTGAGACCCAGTACTTC. Protein product: CASSQEGSETQYF.